A single sample is the source of the 20 T cell receptor beta chains below, sequenced in a study of cytomegalovirus exposure and HLA in healthy donors. PCR amplification relied on 60 Vbeta primers (plus 13 Jbeta primers). Sequencing was performed with immunoSEQ multiplex PCR; in TCRdb, only in-frame clones are kept and a portion is missing. The repertoire consists of about 160,000 clones, with around 90% occurring once and the leading ten covering more than 0.7%. The sample comprised PBMCs. These receptors came from a woman in her twenties or thirties in good health and CMV-seronegative.

This rearrangement joins TRBV5-4 to TRBJ2-2, with 14 bases that match TRBD2. The length of the CDR3 is 16 residues. The ends lost 3 bases at V and 6 bases at J; junction bases unmatched: 4. Germline values: CDR1 SGHNT, CDR2 YYREEE (reference sequence). CDR3 coding DNA: TGTGCCAGCAGCTCGGGACTAGCGGGAGTACCCGGGGAGCTGTTTTTT. It encodes CASSSGLAGVPGELFF.

This sequence joins TRBV19 and TRBJ2-3, with 10 bases that match TRBD1. The CDR3 is made up of 16 amino acids. The junction had 15 bases not matched to a gene; V was cut back by 10 bases and J by 5 bases. Germline CDR1 is LNHDA and CDR2 is SQIVND (reference sequence). CDR3 loop: CATQDRDRGSGDTQYF. For the CDR3, the DNA is TGTGCCACCCAAGACCGGGACAGGGGCTCAGGAGATACGCAGTATTTT. The whole variable domain, remainder taken from reference TRBV19 and TRBJ2-3, is DGGITQSPKYLFRKEGQNVTLSCEQNLNHDAMYWYRQDPGQGLRLIYYSQIVNDFQKGDIAEGYSVSREKKESFPLTVTSAQKNPTAFYLCATQDRDRGSGDTQYFGPGTRLTVL.

The chain employs TRBV5-4 and TRBJ1-2; TRBD1 matches 9 bases. The CDR3 totals 15 residues. Germline V gene lookup returns CDR1 SGHNT and CDR2 YYREEE (reference sequence). V dropped 3 bases and J dropped 2; count of bases not matched to a gene: 5. The CDR3 spells CASSSATGGNYGYTF. CDR3 nucleotide sequence: TGTGCCAGCAGCTCGGCAACAGGGGGCAACTATGGCTACACCTTC.

The chain joins TRBV5-1 to TRBJ2-2; D uncertain. The V and J ends lost 4 bases and 6 bases respectively, with 10 bases between them. Germline V gives CDR1 SGHRS, CDR2 YFSETQ. The CDR3 spans 13 residues. In nucleotides, the CDR3 is TGCGCCAGCAGCCTGGGCGAGGCCGGGGAGCTGTTTTTT. Its translation is CASSLGEAGELFF.

This chain connects TRBV19 to TRBJ2-7; 10 bases match TRBD1. Losses at the gene ends were 4 bases for V and 5 bases for J; bases not matched to a gene: 14. Looked up from germline, CDR1 is LNHDA and CDR2 is SQIVND (reference sequence). The CDR3 consists of 17 residues. The CDR3 sequence is CASSTLLPGQGSHEQYF. The CDR3 coding sequence is TGTGCCAGTAGTACGCTTCTCCCGGGACAGGGGAGCCACGAGCAGTACTTC.

V gene TRBV5-1 combines with J gene TRBJ2-1; 8 bases line up with TRBD2. The CDR3 runs 15 residues. Trimming removed 4 bases from V and 5 bases from J; junction bases left unmatched: 8. Germline V gives CDR1 SGHRS, CDR2 YFSETQ. CDR3 DNA sequence: TGCGCCAGCAGCCAGGTCCGGGGGGGCAACAATGAGCAGTTCTTC. Translating it yields CASSQVRGGNNEQFF.

The rearrangement uses TRBV11-3 and TRBJ2-2, with 7 positions matching TRBD2. V was clipped by 5 bases and J by 7 bases; unmatched bases: 7. Germline values: CDR1 SGHNT, CDR2 YENEEA. CDR3 length equals 14 residues. The CDR3 DNA reads TGTGCCAGCAGCCCGAGGGAGGGCTTCGGGGAGCTGTTTTTT. Its translation is CASSPREGFGELFF.

V gene TRBV5-1 combines with J gene TRBJ1-3, with 9 bases fitting TRBD1. V gave up 4 bases and J gave up 2 bases; unmatched junction bases: 4. This CDR3 contains 15 residues. From germline, CDR1 is SGHRS and CDR2 YFSETQ. The CDR3 sequence: CASSPGTGTGNTIYF. CDR3 sequence (DNA): TGCGCCAGCAGCCCCGGGACAGGGACTGGAAACACCATATATTTT.

This chain connects TRBV14 to TRBJ2-7; TRBD2 is a possible D gene (6 bases). CDR1 and CDR2 (germline): SGHDN, FVKESK. This CDR3 contains 16 residues. The germline V and J ends were trimmed by 0 bases and 3 bases, with 15 bases remaining between them. DNA of the CDR3: TGTGCCAGCAGCCAAGAGGGGTGGCGGGACCACTACGAGCAGTACTTC. This codes for CASSQEGWRDHYEQYF.

CDR3 loop: CASSLGPPSYEQYF. CDR3 DNA sequence: TGTGCCAGCAGCTTAGGGCCGCCCTCCTACGAGCAGTACTTC. This chain uses TRBV11-3 with TRBJ2-7; the D is unclear. In germline, CDR1 is SGHNT, CDR2 YENEEA. V lost 1 base to trimming and J lost 0 bases, with 7 bases between them. The CDR3 has 14 amino acids.

Only one count was recorded for this clone. The gene calls are TRBV4-1 and TRBJ1-2; 7 positions match TRBD1. The CDR3 covers 17 residues. Germline V gives CDR1 MGHRA, CDR2 YSYEKL. The trim removed 2 bases at V and 0 bases at J, leaving 9 bases unmatched. Here the CDR3 reads CASSQMTGTWANYGYTF. The CDR3, as DNA: TGCGCCAGCAGCCAAATGACAGGGACCTGGGCTAACTATGGCTACACCTTC.

The chain has TRBV6-5 and TRBJ1-6; TRBD1 matches 7 bases. V trimming: 2 bases; J trimming: 9 bases; junction bases outside the gene matches: 7. The germline CDR1 and CDR2 sequences are MNHEY and SVGAGI. The length of the CDR3 is 15 residues. The CDR3 is CASSYKGAHFSPLHF. CDR3 nucleotide sequence: TGTGCCAGCAGTTACAAGGGGGCGCATTTTTCACCCCTCCACTTT.

V and J are TRBV5-1 and TRBJ2-7, with a weak D call TRBD1 (5 bases). The germline V gene encodes CDR1 SGHRS and CDR2 YFSETQ. V was shortened by 0 bases and J by 3 bases, with 10 bases between the two germline ends. The length of the CDR3 is 14 residues. The CDR3 sequence is CASSLGTTDYEQYF. CDR3 coding DNA: TGCGCCAGCAGCTTGGGGACAACCGACTACGAGCAGTACTTC.

V usage is TRBV9 and J usage is TRBJ1-1; a weak D match, TRBD1 (5 bases). The V end lost 4 bases, the J end lost 7 bases, and 14 bases lay between the germline ends. CDR1 is SGDLS, CDR2 YYNGEE, per germline. The CDR3 totals 13 residues. The CDR3 sequence is CASSPGGSGEAFF. The CDR3 nucleotides read TGTGCCAGCAGCCCCGGGGGTTCGGGTGAAGCTTTCTTT.

V gene TRBV7-7 combines with J gene TRBJ1-1; 9 bases are a match to TRBD1. The CDR3 loop spans 13 amino acids. Germline CDR1 is SSHAT and CDR2 is FNYEAQ (reference sequence). V shed 5 bases, J shed 6 bases, and the junction held 4 bases outside the gene matches. The CDR3 sequence: CASSTRQGAEAFF. CDR3 DNA: TGTGCCAGCAGCACGAGACAGGGGGCTGAAGCTTTCTTT.

The CDR3 region has the DNA TGTGCCAGCAGTTTATCATTTGGTGCGGGGGGCGGGAGCCCCTCCTACGAGCAGTACTTC. This translates into CASSLSFGAGGGSPSYEQYF. V and J are TRBV27 and TRBJ2-7, with 8 bases fitting TRBD2. CDR1 is MNHEY and CDR2 is SMNVEV in the germline V gene (reference sequence). The CDR3 extends over 20 amino acids. The V and J ends lost 0 bases and 0 bases, in that order; junction bases with no gene match: 16.

This clone was observed a few times. The chain links TRBV18 to TRBJ2-1; tentatively, D is TRBD2 (5 bases). The CDR3 totals 12 residues. Germline loops: CDR1 KGHSH, CDR2 LQKENI. V was cut by 5 bases and J by 6 bases, with 8 bases left in between. CDR3 sequence: CASSGEGNEQFF. In DNA form, the CDR3 reads TGTGCCAGCTCAGGCGAGGGCAATGAGCAGTTCTTC. Combining the CDR3 with reference TRBV18 and TRBJ2-1 gives the whole variable domain NAGVMQNPRHLVRRRGQEARLRCSPMKGHSHVYWYRQLPEEGLKFMVYLQKENIIDESGMPKERFSAEFPKEGPSILRIQQVVRGDSAAYFCASSGEGNEQFFGPGTRLTVL.

CDR3 DNA: TGTGCCAGCAGAACCGACAGGGCGATTGGAAACACCATATATTTT. This codes for CASRTDRAIGNTIYF. This chain uses TRBV6-5 with TRBJ1-3; TRBD1 matches 7 bases. CDR1 is MNHEY, CDR2 SVGAGI, per germline. V was pared by 6 bases and J by 3 bases, with 8 bases of the junction left unmatched. The CDR3 runs to 15 residues.

This clone has just a few counts. The chain carries TRBV19 and TRBJ1-1; D is unresolved. The CDR3 has 12 amino acids. The germline V gene has CDR1 LNHDA and CDR2 SQIVND (reference sequence). V shed 7 bases and J shed 1 base, with 7 bases lying between them. The CDR3 DNA follows: TGTGCCAGTACTAGGCAGAACACTGAAGCTTTCTTT. Residues: CASTRQNTEAFF.

This clone was observed a few times. The rearrangement links TRBV2 to TRBJ1-1; D unclear. The V end lost 6 bases, the J end lost 5 bases, and 13 bases lay between the germline ends. Per germline, CDR1 SNHLY and CDR2 FYNNEI. The CDR3 consists of 13 residues. The CDR3 coding sequence is TGTGCCAGCAGCAGAGAATCGGGGACTGAAGCTTTCTTT. This codes for CASSRESGTEAFF.